The sequence of this T cell receptor beta chain was determined in a study of blood T cell repertoires in COVID-19. Overall study context: Samples taken during acute and convalescent COVID-19 were collected in the United States, Italy and Spain. T cells, B-cell-depleted T cells, or PBMCs supplied cDNA or gDNA.

Authors' processing steps: Amplification with reference gene primers provided the estimates of nucleated cell counts. Clones were read by immunoSEQ multiplex PCR, and TCRdb kept only the in-frame ones, dropping some. Clone size and V and J calls were adopted from that table, with D and trimming inferred from the DNA. The sample contains about 40,000 clones, about nine tenths of which appear only once. With respect to this clone: As the CDR3 is not closed by the conserved phenylalanine or tryptophan, this likely results from a read error. The DNA is left out, because the CDR3 cannot be placed on it with certainty; the CDR3 is given as TCRdb lists it.

A total of 14 residues make up the CDR3, ends included. Germline CDR1 reads SNHLY; CDR2 reads FYNNEI. The specimen sequenced was peripheral blood. The J gene is TRBJ1-2, the V gene TRBV2; TRBD1 is the table's D call and was not checked against the DNA. The source is a human donor in a cohort sampled during active COVID-19. The CDR3 sequence: CASTPPRDRGWGSV.